The rows below give T cell receptor beta chains drawn from one sample of a study of shared clonotypes between healthy human individuals. Clones were sequenced by immunoSEQ multiplex PCR, and TCRdb holds only the in-frame ones, with some missing. The table records approximately 980,000 clones, about 80% of them present only once. Sequencing was done on a sample of memory CD4+ T cells sorted from blood. These receptor sequences come from a man in his late teens or twenties in good health. The CDR3 runs from the conserved cysteine through the conserved F or W. The order of the fields is V gene, clone size, J gene, D gene, CDR3 length, CDR3 DNA, CDR3 protein. A D gene is named only where the DNA matches it firmly. Expanded clones get a size class; other rows say once, few or many, or leave the size out.

V gene: TRBV6-1; clone size: -; J gene: TRBJ2-7; D gene: -; CDR3 length: 15; CDR3 DNA: TGTGCCAGCAGTGACGGTGTGGCAGGACCCAACGAGCAGTACTTC; CDR3 protein: CASSDGVAGPNEQYF
V gene: TRBV5-1; clone size: few; J gene: TRBJ2-3; D gene: -; CDR3 length: 15; CDR3 DNA: TGCGCCAGCAGCTTGGTGGGAGACAGGATGGATACGCAGTATTTT; CDR3 protein: CASSLVGDRMDTQYF
V gene: TRBV5-1; clone size: -; J gene: TRBJ2-7; D gene: -; CDR3 length: 14; CDR3 DNA: TGCGCCAGCAGCCTCGAGGGGCAGTTCGCCGAGCAGTACTTC; CDR3 protein: CASSLEGQFAEQYF
V gene: TRBV19; clone size: few; J gene: TRBJ1-2; D gene: -; CDR3 length: 12; CDR3 DNA: TGTGCCAGCAAAAACAATAACTATGGCTACACCTTC; CDR3 protein: CASKNNNYGYTF
V gene: TRBV2; clone size: -; J gene: TRBJ2-2; D gene: TRBD1; CDR3 length: 15; CDR3 DNA: TGTGCCAGCAGTAGACAGGGTGCGAACACCGGGGAGCTGTTTTTT; CDR3 protein: CASSRQGANTGELFF
V gene: TRBV6-5; clone size: many; J gene: TRBJ2-7; D gene: -; CDR3 length: 14; CDR3 DNA: TGTGCCAGCCGAACTTGGGACCGCAAGCCCGAGCAGTACTTC; CDR3 protein: CASRTWDRKPEQYF
V gene: TRBV5-5; clone size: -; J gene: TRBJ1-5; D gene: -; CDR3 length: 13; CDR3 DNA: TGTGCCAGCAGCTGGGCCCCAAACCAGCCCCAGCATTTT; CDR3 protein: CASSWAPNQPQHF
V gene: TRBV7-2; clone size: few; J gene: TRBJ2-2; D gene: -; CDR3 length: 16; CDR3 DNA: TGTGCCAGCAGCTCAGGTTTAAGTCCCCTAGGAGGGGAGCTGTTTTTT; CDR3 protein: CASSSGLSPLGGELFF
V gene: TRBV19; clone size: -; J gene: TRBJ2-5; D gene: -; CDR3 length: 14; CDR3 DNA: TGTGCCAGTAGTGCTTTCTGGGTTCAAGAGACCCAGTACTTC; CDR3 protein: CASSAFWVQETQYF
V gene: TRBV5-1; clone size: -; J gene: TRBJ2-2; D gene: -; CDR3 length: 15; CDR3 DNA: TGCGCCAGCAGCTTGGACGGACAGCAAACCGGGGAGCTGTTTTTT; CDR3 protein: CASSLDGQQTGELFF
V gene: TRBV6-1; clone size: -; J gene: TRBJ2-7; D gene: -; CDR3 length: 13; CDR3 DNA: TGTGCCAGCAGCCTACAGGGTGTCTACGAGCAGTACTTC; CDR3 protein: CASSLQGVYEQYF
V gene: TRBV7-2; clone size: many; J gene: TRBJ2-5; D gene: -; CDR3 length: 14; CDR3 DNA: TGTGCCAGCAGCCCGACGGGGGTGCAAGAGACCCAGTACTTC; CDR3 protein: CASSPTGVQETQYF
V gene: TRBV7-2; clone size: -; J gene: TRBJ2-3; D gene: -; CDR3 length: 11; CDR3 DNA: TGTGCCAGCAGTCAATCCTATACGCAGTATTTT; CDR3 protein: CASSQSYTQYF
V gene: TRBV19; clone size: -; J gene: TRBJ1-2; D gene: TRBD1; CDR3 length: 15; CDR3 DNA: TGTGCCAGTAGTACTGGACAGGGAAGGGGCTATGGCTACACCTTC; CDR3 protein: CASSTGQGRGYGYTF
V gene: TRBV19; clone size: once; J gene: TRBJ1-1; D gene: -; CDR3 length: 12; CDR3 DNA: TGTGCCAGTATCCTGGCTCCGGATGAAGCTTTCTTT; CDR3 protein: CASILAPDEAFF
V gene: TRBV7-9; clone size: -; J gene: TRBJ2-1; D gene: -; CDR3 length: 16; CDR3 DNA: TGTGCCAGCAGCTTAGCCGTGGGAAGCTCCTACAATGAGCAGTTCTTC; CDR3 protein: CASSLAVGSSYNEQFF
V gene: TRBV5-6; clone size: -; J gene: TRBJ2-3; D gene: -; CDR3 length: 14; CDR3 DNA: TGTGCCAGCAGCTTGGCCGGGGCCCCAGATACGCAGTATTTT; CDR3 protein: CASSLAGAPDTQYF
V gene: TRBV7-8; clone size: few; J gene: TRBJ2-2; D gene: -; CDR3 length: 15; CDR3 DNA: TGTGCCAGCAGTCATCGACAGTTTCAAACCGGGGAGCTGTTTTTT; CDR3 protein: CASSHRQFQTGELFF
V gene: TRBV6-5; clone size: -; J gene: TRBJ2-1; D gene: -; CDR3 length: 13; CDR3 DNA: TGTGCCAGCAGAGCGGACAGCCACAATGAGCAGTTCTTC; CDR3 protein: CASRADSHNEQFF
V gene: TRBV6-1; clone size: few; J gene: TRBJ1-1; D gene: -; CDR3 length: 15; CDR3 DNA: TGTGCCAGCAGTGACCACAGGGCTCTGAACACTGAAGCTTTCTTT; CDR3 protein: CASSDHRALNTEAFF
V gene: TRBV9; clone size: few; J gene: TRBJ2-1; D gene: TRBD2; CDR3 length: 15; CDR3 DNA: TGTGCCAGCAGCGCGATGGTAGCGGGGCCAAATGAGCAGTTCTTC; CDR3 protein: CASSAMVAGPNEQFF
V gene: TRBV10-3; clone size: -; J gene: TRBJ2-1; D gene: TRBD2; CDR3 length: 17; CDR3 DNA: TGTGCCATCAGTGCTTCTAGCGGGGGGGTAACCAACAATGAGCAGTTCTTC; CDR3 protein: CAISASSGGVTNNEQFF
V gene: TRBV2; clone size: -; J gene: TRBJ1-4; D gene: -; CDR3 length: 15; CDR3 DNA: TGTGCCAGCAGTGAAAAAATACAGGGCTGGGGAAAACTGTTTTTT; CDR3 protein: CASSEKIQGWGKLFF
V gene: TRBV10-3; clone size: -; J gene: TRBJ1-6; D gene: -; CDR3 length: 14; CDR3 DNA: TGTGCCATAGGGGGTCCCTCCTATAATTCACCCCTCCACTTT; CDR3 protein: CAIGGPSYNSPLHF
V gene: TRBV6-1; clone size: -; J gene: TRBJ2-1; D gene: TRBD2; CDR3 length: 14; CDR3 DNA: TGTGCCACCGGGACTAGCGGGATAGGCAATGAGCAGTTCTTC; CDR3 protein: CATGTSGIGNEQFF
V gene: TRBV5-1; clone size: -; J gene: TRBJ2-3; D gene: -; CDR3 length: 15; CDR3 DNA: TGCGCCAGCAGCCTAGGGGGACACGACACAGATACGCAGTATTTT; CDR3 protein: CASSLGGHDTDTQYF
V gene: TRBV11-1; clone size: -; J gene: TRBJ2-3; D gene: -; CDR3 length: 14; CDR3 DNA: TGTGCCAGCAGCTATAGTTCGCCCGCAGATACGCAGTATTTT; CDR3 protein: CASSYSSPADTQYF
V gene: TRBV9; clone size: -; J gene: TRBJ1-2; D gene: -; CDR3 length: 13; CDR3 DNA: TGTGCCAGCAGCGTTGAGGACAGCTATGGCTACACCTTC; CDR3 protein: CASSVEDSYGYTF
V gene: TRBV28; clone size: -; J gene: TRBJ2-7; D gene: -; CDR3 length: 12; CDR3 DNA: TGTGCCAGCAGCCAACAGGGACCCGAGCAGTACTTC; CDR3 protein: CASSQQGPEQYF
V gene: TRBV1; clone size: once; J gene: TRBJ2-1; D gene: -; CDR3 length: 16; CDR3 DNA: TGCACCAGCAGCCAAGATCGCGGGGGGGCGATAAATGAGCAGTTCTTC; CDR3 protein: CTSSQDRGGAINEQFF
V gene: TRBV30; clone size: -; J gene: TRBJ1-3; D gene: -; CDR3 length: 16; CDR3 DNA: TGTGCCTGGAGTGTAATGACCCCGAGCTCTGGAAACACCATATATTTT; CDR3 protein: CAWSVMTPSSGNTIYF
V gene: TRBV11-2; clone size: -; J gene: TRBJ1-2; D gene: -; CDR3 length: 13; CDR3 DNA: TGTGCCAGCAGCTTAAAGGGGGACTATGGCTACACCTTC; CDR3 protein: CASSLKGDYGYTF
V gene: TRBV10-3; clone size: -; J gene: TRBJ1-2; D gene: -; CDR3 length: 16; CDR3 DNA: TGTGCCATCAGTGATATCGGGGCCGAACGGAGCTATGGCTACACCTTC; CDR3 protein: CAISDIGAERSYGYTF
V gene: TRBV4-1; clone size: few; J gene: TRBJ1-6; D gene: -; CDR3 length: 16; CDR3 DNA: TGCGCCAGCAGCCAACGCACCGGCTTCACCGATTCACCCCTCCACTTT; CDR3 protein: CASSQRTGFTDSPLHF
V gene: TRBV30; clone size: few; J gene: TRBJ1-1; D gene: -; CDR3 length: 12; CDR3 DNA: TGTGCCAGTTGTAGGATGAACACTGAAGCTTTCTTT; CDR3 protein: CASCRMNTEAFF
V gene: TRBV2; clone size: -; J gene: TRBJ1-1; D gene: -; CDR3 length: 14; CDR3 DNA: TGTGCCAGCAGTCTCCGGGGCGGCGGGACTGAAGCTTTCTTT; CDR3 protein: CASSLRGGGTEAFF
V gene: TRBV5-1; clone size: -; J gene: TRBJ1-1; D gene: -; CDR3 length: 16; CDR3 DNA: TGCGCCAGCAGCCCCCAGGGGCGGGGTAGCGGCACTGAAGCTTTCTTT; CDR3 protein: CASSPQGRGSGTEAFF
V gene: TRBV10-3; clone size: -; J gene: TRBJ2-7; D gene: -; CDR3 length: 14; CDR3 DNA: TGTGCCATCAGTGAGTCGAGATCAGGCTACGAGCAGTACTTC; CDR3 protein: CAISESRSGYEQYF
V gene: TRBV10-3; clone size: many; J gene: TRBJ2-3; D gene: -; CDR3 length: 14; CDR3 DNA: TGTGCCATCAGTGAGTTTTCTAGCACAGATACGCAGTATTTT; CDR3 protein: CAISEFSSTDTQYF
V gene: TRBV6-5; clone size: few; J gene: TRBJ1-1; D gene: -; CDR3 length: 13; CDR3 DNA: TGTGCCAGCACGGGGGATTGGAACACTGAAGCTTTCTTT; CDR3 protein: CASTGDWNTEAFF
V gene: TRBV11-2; clone size: -; J gene: TRBJ2-3; D gene: TRBD2; CDR3 length: 15; CDR3 DNA: TGTGCCAGCAGCTTAGACGGGAGGGCCATAGATACGCAGTATTTT; CDR3 protein: CASSLDGRAIDTQYF
V gene: TRBV7-2; clone size: -; J gene: TRBJ2-4; D gene: -; CDR3 length: 12; CDR3 DNA: TGTGCCAGCAGCTTAGTAGACGGAATTCAGTACTTC; CDR3 protein: CASSLVDGIQYF
V gene: TRBV28; clone size: -; J gene: TRBJ2-1; D gene: -; CDR3 length: 14; CDR3 DNA: TGTGCCAGTCGGCGGCAGAGCTCCTACAATGAGCAGTTCTTC; CDR3 protein: CASRRQSSYNEQFF
V gene: TRBV7-9; clone size: -; J gene: TRBJ1-1; D gene: TRBD1; CDR3 length: 16; CDR3 DNA: TGTGCCAGCAGCGGCCGCGGACAGGGGGCAATCACTGAAGCTTTCTTT; CDR3 protein: CASSGRGQGAITEAFF
V gene: TRBV7-6; clone size: -; J gene: TRBJ1-3; D gene: -; CDR3 length: 16; CDR3 DNA: TGTGCCAGCACCCCGGGGGGGGTGCGCTCTGGAAACACCATATATTTT; CDR3 protein: CASTPGGVRSGNTIYF
V gene: TRBV5-4; clone size: -; J gene: TRBJ1-4; D gene: TRBD1; CDR3 length: 17; CDR3 DNA: TGTGCCAGCAGCCTTCAGACAGGGGGGCCAACTAATGAAAAACTGTTTTTT; CDR3 protein: CASSLQTGGPTNEKLFF
V gene: TRBV5-1; clone size: -; J gene: TRBJ1-3; D gene: -; CDR3 length: 16; CDR3 DNA: TGCGCCAGCAGCTTGACAGGGAGTCTCTCTGGAAACACCATATATTTT; CDR3 protein: CASSLTGSLSGNTIYF
V gene: TRBV7-6; clone size: -; J gene: TRBJ2-5; D gene: -; CDR3 length: 15; CDR3 DNA: TGTGCCAGCAGCTATTATGCTCTAGAGGGGGAGACCCAGTACTTC; CDR3 protein: CASSYYALEGETQYF